Following are 22 T cell receptor beta chains from one sample sequenced in a study of blood T cells in healthy people across ages. It was with a sample-barcoded 5' primer and a J-beta primer mix that a second PCR of roughly 7 to 12 cycles was run. TCRdb used MiXCR to reprocess the 5' RACE reads, holding one entry per CDR3 protein. The sample yields roughly 1,100,000 distinct CDR3 sequences, around 25% seen once. The data also belong to a second study, concerning T cells of mothers and their children.

Sample: blood. The source of these receptors is a girl aged 2-10 years in good health.

This clonotype was seen only a few times. The rearrangement links TRBV6-2 or TRBV6-3 to TRBJ2-3, with D perhaps given as TRBD1 or TRBD2 (5 bases each). The CDR3 consists of 17 residues. The germline CDR1 and CDR2 sequences are MNHEY and SVGEGT. The germline V and J ends were trimmed by 4 bases and 2 bases, with 19 bases remaining between them. The CDR3 spells CASSSLLGEIFTDTQYF. The CDR3 coding sequence is TGTGCCAGCAGTTCCCTTTTAGGGGAGATCTTCACAGATACGCAGTATTTT.

This clonotype was found many times. One junction end does not reproduce the germline sequence, and a read error may be involved. This chain uses TRBV5-1 with TRBJ1-1; D ambiguous. The CDR3 is 13 residues long. The V gene's germline CDR1 is SGHRS and CDR2 YFSETQ. CDR3 DNA sequence: TGTGCCAGCAGCTTAGCAGCGAACACTGAAGCTTTCTTT. It codes for CASSLAANTEAFF.

This clonotype showed up just a few times. The CDR3 bases are TGTGCCAGCAGTTTATTTTACAGGGGAGAAGAAAAACTGTTTTTT. Translated: CASSLFYRGEEKLFF. The genes are TRBV27 and TRBJ1-4; TRBD1 aligns across 7 bases. Germline V gene sequence: CDR1 MNHEY, CDR2 SMNVEV (reference sequence). The CDR3 covers 15 residues. After removal of 1 base from V and 8 bases from J, the junction contained 7 bases not matched to a gene.

This clonotype was counted only a few times. The chain employs TRBV7-6 and TRBJ1-6, with a weak D call TRBD1 (6 bases). V was clipped by 5 bases and J by 7 bases, with 12 bases between them. Germline assignment: CDR1 SGHVS and CDR2 FNYEAQ. The CDR3 spans 14 residues. CDR3 sequence (DNA): TGTGCCAGCAGCAAACAGGGTACCAATTCACCCCTCCACTTT. It is translated as CASSKQGTNSPLHF.

The chain joins TRBV9 to TRBJ1-4; 9 nucleotides line up with TRBD1. Germline CDR1 and CDR2: SGDLS and YYNGEE. The CDR3 is made up of 16 amino acids. J gave up 11 bases and V 4 bases, and 15 bases lay outside the gene matches. CDR3 in amino acids: CASSPGGTGPMGKLFF. The DNA of the CDR3 is TGTGCCAGCAGCCCCGGAGGGACAGGGCCCATGGGGAAACTGTTTTTT.

The rearrangement joins TRBV10-3 to TRBJ2-3; D assignment may be TRBD1 or TRBD2 (5 bases each). This CDR3 is built from 14 residues. Trimming pared 10 bases from V and 1 base from J, leaving 15 bases between. Germline values: CDR1 ENHRY, CDR2 SYGVKD. As DNA, the CDR3 is TGTGCCAGCGAACGGGACGCCGGCACAGATACGCAGTATTTT. Protein sequence: CASERDAGTDTQYF.

This clonotype was seen only a few times. This chain links TRBV20-1 with TRBJ2-4; 10 nucleotides line up with TRBD2. The CDR3 length is 15 residues. V shed 3 bases, J shed 7 bases, and the junction held 9 bases outside the gene matches. Germline V gives CDR1 DFQATT, CDR2 SNEGSKA (reference sequence). Here the CDR3 DNA reads TGCAGTGCTAGCCCTGATACTAGCGGGACGAACATTCAGTACTTC. Its protein is CSASPDTSGTNIQYF.

This clonotype was seen once. This chain connects TRBV29-1 to TRBJ1-2; TRBD1 is a possible D gene (6 bases). The CDR3 has 13 amino acids. In germline, CDR1 is SQVTM, CDR2 ANQGSEA. Trimming pared 3 bases from V and 2 bases from J, leaving 10 bases between. The CDR3 reads CSVEQGRNYGYTF. In DNA, the CDR3 is TGCAGCGTTGAGCAGGGGCGGAACTATGGCTACACCTTC.

The genes are TRBV20-1 and TRBJ2-1; 8 bases map to TRBD2. V lost 4 bases, J lost 6 bases, and 8 bases stayed unmatched. The germline V gene encodes CDR1 DFQATT and CDR2 SNEGSKA (reference sequence). The CDR3 extends over 14 amino acids. The DNA of the CDR3 is TGCAGTGCTAAAACGGGACTAGGAGGCAATGAGCAGTTCTTC. Translating gives CSAKTGLGGNEQFF.

The sample holds a few counts of this clonotype. This chain uses TRBV29-1 with TRBJ1-1, with D unresolved. V was pared by 4 bases and J by 7 bases, with 10 bases between. Germline CDR1 and CDR2: SQVTM and ANQGSEA. The CDR3 has 11 residues. This CDR3 reads CSVGRPNEAFF. The CDR3 DNA is TGCAGCGTTGGTAGGCCGAATGAAGCTTTCTTT.

The chain uses TRBV29-1 and TRBJ1-2; D unresolved. The V gene's germline CDR1 is SQVTM and CDR2 ANQGSEA. This CDR3 is built from 14 residues. Trimming took off 6 bases at V and 8 bases at J, with 22 bases between the two ends. This CDR3 reads CSVMGLAQREGYTF. CDR3 in DNA: TGCAGCGTCATGGGCCTCGCTCAAAGGGAGGGCTACACCTTC.

The rearrangement links TRBV9 to TRBJ1-1, with 8 nucleotides matching TRBD1. The CDR3 spans 14 residues. V was pared by 0 bases and J by 8 bases, with 6 bases of the junction left unmatched. Germline assignment: CDR1 SGDLS and CDR2 YYNGEE. The CDR3 region has the DNA TGTGCCAGCAGCGTAGATGGGACAGGAGACGAAGCTTTCTTT. It is translated as CASSVDGTGDEAFF.

This clonotype has just a few counts. In DNA form, the CDR3 reads TGCAGCGTTGCTAGCGGGAGACAAGAGACCCAGTACTTC. Protein: CSVASGRQETQYF. This chain uses TRBV29-1 with TRBJ2-5; 10 bases are shared with TRBD2. With 4 bases clipped from V and 2 bases from J, the junction kept 1 base outside the gene matches. CDR1 and CDR2 (germline): SQVTM, ANQGSEA. The CDR3 runs 13 residues.

This clonotype turned up a few times. This chain uses TRBV29-1 with TRBJ2-1; D not certain. There are 11 residues in the CDR3. Germline V CDR1 and CDR2: SQVTM, ANQGSEA. The germline V and J ends were trimmed by 2 bases and 9 bases, with 8 bases remaining between them. This CDR3 reads CSVEIRTEQFF. CDR3 DNA sequence: TGCAGCGTTGAAATCAGGACTGAGCAGTTCTTC.

This clonotype was seen once. V is TRBV13 and J is TRBJ2-7; unclear D gene. Deletions cut 5 bases from V and 7 bases from J, with 15 bases between. Germline V gives CDR1 PRHDT, CDR2 FYEKMQ (reference sequence). The length of the CDR3 is 13 residues. The CDR3 nucleotides read TGTGCCAGCAGCATCTTAGGATCCGTGGAGCAGTACTTC. Protein: CASSILGSVEQYF.

This clonotype occurred many times. This sequence joins TRBV13 and TRBJ2-7; 7 bases agree with TRBD2. This CDR3 region has 14 residues. After removal of 3 bases from V and 4 bases from J, the junction contained 6 bases not matched to a gene. Looked up from germline, CDR1 is PRHDT and CDR2 is FYEKMQ (reference sequence). CDR3 coding DNA: TGTGCCAGCAGCTTGGCGGGGGACCTTTACGAGCAGTACTTC. Its protein product is CASSLAGDLYEQYF.

This clonotype has more than one count but fewer than ten. This chain connects TRBV2 to TRBJ2-1; TRBD2 might be the D (5 bases). In germline, CDR1 is SNHLY, CDR2 FYNNEI. The CDR3 covers 18 residues. Trimming took off 3 bases at V and 1 base at J, with 19 bases between the two ends. The CDR3 sequence: CASSDVTGVKGSYNEQFF. CDR3 DNA sequence: TGTGCCAGCAGTGATGTGACCGGGGTCAAGGGTTCCTACAATGAGCAGTTCTTC.

V and J are TRBV24-1 and TRBJ1-2; D is unresolved. Germline CDR1 is KGHDR and CDR2 is SFDVKD. Trimming stripped 1 base from V and 1 base from J, with 6 bases between. CDR3 length equals 14 residues. CDR3 amino acids: CATSDFGDNYGYTF. CDR3 DNA: TGTGCCACCAGTGATTTTGGGGATAACTATGGCTACACCTTC.

This clonotype turned up a few times. The rearrangement joins TRBV6-5 to TRBJ2-5; TRBD1 matches 7 bases. This CDR3 region has 16 residues. Germline V lookup: CDR1 MNHEY, CDR2 SVGAGI. J gave up 1 base and V 6 bases, and 11 bases lay outside the gene matches. CDR3 loop: CASSLRDSLLQETQYF. CDR3 nucleotide sequence: TGTGCCAGCAGCTTACGGGACAGCCTCCTCCAAGAGACCCAGTACTTC.

This clonotype was observed a few times. V is TRBV10-3 and J is TRBJ2-5, with D hard to call. The J call is doubtful: the DNA matches TRBJ2-7 better. The germline gives CDR1 ENHRY, CDR2 SYGVKD. The CDR3 spans 11 residues. For the CDR3, the DNA is TGTGCCACGAGTGAGGCTCGCGAGCAGTACTTC. Its protein is CATSEAREQYF.

This CDR3 is CAIGVGGTSGISSTDTQYF. The CDR3 region has the DNA TGTGCCATCGGGGTAGGGGGGACTAGCGGGATCTCAAGCACAGATACGCAGTATTTT. The chain combines TRBV10-3 with TRBJ2-3, with 13 nucleotides matching TRBD2. This CDR3 is built from 19 residues. Germline CDR1 is ENHRY and CDR2 is SYGVKD. V was clipped by 8 bases and J by 0 bases; unmatched bases: 14.

This clonotype was observed many times. The V gene is TRBV5-5, the J gene TRBJ2-5; 8 bases align to TRBD2. The CDR3 has 15 amino acids. CDR1 and CDR2 from the germline V gene are SGHKS and YYEKEE (reference sequence). V dropped 2 bases and J dropped 1; count of bases not matched to a gene: 4. CDR3 in DNA: TGTGCCAGCAGCTTAGGCGGGGGGACCCAAGAGACCCAGTACTTC. Its protein is CASSLGGGTQETQYF. Filled out from reference TRBV5-5 and TRBJ2-5, the complete variable domain reads DAGVTQSPTHLIKTRGQQVTLRCSPISGHKSVSWYQQVLGQGPQFIFQYYEKEERGRGNFPDRFSARQFPNYSSELNVNALLLGDSALYLCASSLGGGTQETQYFGPGTRLLVL.